This T cell receptor (beta chain) was captured in a study of control samples from healthy donors and cancer patients. The count of this clone is one. Only in-frame clones appear in the TCRdb table, and some are missing; sequencing was by immunoSEQ multiplex PCR. The sample consists of 100,000 to 110,000 clones, roughly nine tenths of them appearing once. Trimming took off 6 bases at V and 7 bases at J, with 15 bases between the two ends. The CDR3 has 13 residues. Per the germline V gene, CDR1 is MRHNA and CDR2 is SNTAGT. The TCR comes from a woman aged 50 to 60 in good health. Source material: blood. The chain recombines TRBV6-4 with TRBJ1-1, with TRBD1 as a possible D gene (5 bases). The CDR3 DNA sequence: TGTGCCAGCAGCCCCCAGGGAGGAGGTGAAGCTTTCTTT. Its protein is CASSPQGGGEAFF.